This TCR beta chain was recorded in a study of blood T cell repertoires in COVID-19. Turning to the study itself: Samples taken during acute and convalescent COVID-19 were collected in the United States, Italy and Spain. Sample material is recorded as cDNA or gDNA derived from T cells, B-cell-depleted T cells, or PBMCs.

Germline V gives CDR1 LNHDA, CDR2 SQIVND (reference sequence). V was trimmed by 5 bases and J by 2 bases, leaving 12 bases between them. This CDR3 region has 14 residues. Authors' processing steps: Amplified reference gene primers provided the basis for estimating nucleated cell counts. The assay was immunoSEQ multiplex PCR, and TCRdb's table has in-frame clones only and misses some. From that table come the V and J calls and clone size; the DNA was used to work out D and trimming. The sample consists of roughly 100,000 clones, 80% to 85% of them appearing once. The TCR sequence derives from a woman aged 80 or over with acute or convalescent COVID-19. The sequenced sample was peripheral blood. The rearrangement uses TRBV19 and TRBJ1-2, with a possible D match to TRBD1 (6 bases). In DNA form, the CDR3 reads TGTGCCAGTAGTTGGGCAGGGGCGAACTATGGCTACACCTTC. Protein product: CASSWAGANYGYTF.